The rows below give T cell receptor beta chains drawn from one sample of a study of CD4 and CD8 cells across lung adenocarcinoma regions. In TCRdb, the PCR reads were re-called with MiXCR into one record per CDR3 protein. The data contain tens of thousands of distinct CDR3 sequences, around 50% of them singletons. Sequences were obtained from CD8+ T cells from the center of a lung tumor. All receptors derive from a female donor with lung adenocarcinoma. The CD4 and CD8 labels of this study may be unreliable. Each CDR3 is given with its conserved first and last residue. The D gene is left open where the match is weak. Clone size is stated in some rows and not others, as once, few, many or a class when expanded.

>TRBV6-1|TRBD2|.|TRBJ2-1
CASTRTSGGYNEQFF
TGTGCCAGCACCAGGACTAGCGGGGGGTACAATGAGCAGTTCTTC
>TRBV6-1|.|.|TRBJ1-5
CASGQRNQPQHF
TGTGCCAGCGGGCAGCGCAATCAGCCCCAGCATTTT
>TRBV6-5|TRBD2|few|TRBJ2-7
CASSSAGGGYSYEQYF
TGTGCCAGCAGTTCGGCGGGAGGCGGTTACTCCTACGAGCAGTACTTC
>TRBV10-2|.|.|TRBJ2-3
CASGGSMDTQYF
TGCGCCAGCGGGGGGAGCATGGATACGCAGTATTTC
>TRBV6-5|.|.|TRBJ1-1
CASSSQGTLNTEAFF
TGTGCCAGCAGTTCCCAGGGGACACTGAACACTGAAGCTTTCTTT
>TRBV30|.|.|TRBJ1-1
CAWSWTNTEAFF
TGTGCCTGGAGTTGGACGAACACTGAAGCTTTCTTT
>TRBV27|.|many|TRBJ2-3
CATSGAPDTQYF
TGTGCCACCTCCGGGGCCCCGGATACGCAGTATTTT
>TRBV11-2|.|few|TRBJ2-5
CASSLDLKQETQYF
TGTGCCAGCAGCTTAGATCTAAAACAAGAGACCCAGTACTTC
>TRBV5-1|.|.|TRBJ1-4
CASSVEGEMRKLFF
TGCGCCAGCAGCGTCGAGGGGGAGATGAGGAAACTGTTTTTT
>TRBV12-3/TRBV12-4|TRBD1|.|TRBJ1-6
CASSLQGAGSPLHF
TGTGCCAGCAGCCTCCAGGGGGCGGGATCACCCCTCCACTTT
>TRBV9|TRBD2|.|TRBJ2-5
CASSELGTSGQETQYF
TGTGCCAGCAGCGAATTAGGGACTAGCGGACAAGAGACCCAGTACTTC
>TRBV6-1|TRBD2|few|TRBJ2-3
CASSPGLARSEAQYF
TGTGCCAGCAGTCCTGGACTAGCAAGGTCAGAAGCGCAGTATTTT
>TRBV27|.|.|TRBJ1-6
CASSLGSNLGSPLHF
TGTGCCAGCAGTTTAGGGTCTAATCTTGGATCACCCCTCCACTTT
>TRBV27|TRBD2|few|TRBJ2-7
CASSLAGVIYEQYF
TGTGCCAGCAGTTTAGCGGGAGTTATCTACGAGCAGTACTTC
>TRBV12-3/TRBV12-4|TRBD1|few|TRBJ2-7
CASTGQGRNEQYF
TGTGCCAGCACCGGACAGGGCCGAAACGAGCAGTACTTC
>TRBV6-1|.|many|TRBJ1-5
CASSANFGNQPQHF
TGTGCCAGCAGTGCGAATTTTGGCAATCAGCCCCAGCATTTT
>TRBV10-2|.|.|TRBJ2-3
CASSPGTVSKNEQYF
TGCGCCAGCAGTCCCGGGACTGTGAGCAAAAATGAGCAGTATTTT
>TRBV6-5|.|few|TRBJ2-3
CASSYSMQGNTDTQYF
TGTGCCAGCAGTTACTCGATGCAGGGGAACACAGATACGCAGTATTTT
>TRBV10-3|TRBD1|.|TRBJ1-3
CAISRGSSGNTIYF
TGTGCCATTTCCAGGGGGAGCTCTGGAAACACCATATATTTT
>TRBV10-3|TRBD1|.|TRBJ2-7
CAISDRGQGYEQYF
TGTGCCATCAGCGACAGGGGGCAGGGGTACGAGCAGTACTTC
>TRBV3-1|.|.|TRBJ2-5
CASSQELMETQYF
TGTGCCAGCAGCCAAGAGTTAATGGAGACCCAGTACTTC
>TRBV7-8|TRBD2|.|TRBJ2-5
CASSLAGSGLPETQYF
TGTGCCAGCAGCTTAGCGGGGTCGGGACTACCGGAGACCCAGTACTTC
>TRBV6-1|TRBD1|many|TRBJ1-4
CASSLPWDRYNEKLFF
TGTGCCAGCAGTCTCCCCTGGGACAGATATAATGAAAAACTGTTTTTT
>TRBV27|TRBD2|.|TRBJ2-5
CARGQRGGDQETQYF
TGTGCCAGGGGGCAGCGGGGCGGAGACCAAGAGACCCAGTACTTC
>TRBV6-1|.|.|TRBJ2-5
CASSGYGAQETQYF
TGTGCCAGCAGTGGCTACGGGGCCCAAGAGACCCAGTACTTC
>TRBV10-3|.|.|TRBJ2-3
CALRGGLDTETQYF
TGTGCGCTAAGGGGGGGACTTGACACAGAGACCCAGTATTTT
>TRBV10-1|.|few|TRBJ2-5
CAGNGGQDQETQYF
TGCGCGGGCAACGGGGGGCAAGACCAAGAGACCCAGTACTTC
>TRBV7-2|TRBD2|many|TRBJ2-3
CASSTGLAVTDTQYF
TGTGCCAGCAGCACGGGACTAGCGGTCACAGATACGCAGTATTTT
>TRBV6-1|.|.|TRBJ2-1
CASSEALGAGYEQFF
TGTGCCAGCAGTGAAGCGCTAGGGGCTGGATATGAGCAGTTCTTC
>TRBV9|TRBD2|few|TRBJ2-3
CASSVDGRGTDTQYF
TGTGCCAGCAGCGTGGACGGGAGGGGGACAGATACGCAGTATTTT
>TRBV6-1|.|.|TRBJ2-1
CASIGLVGGVGTDAQFF
TGTGCCAGCATCGGACTCGTGGGAGGTGTAGGGACAGATGCGCAGTTCTTT
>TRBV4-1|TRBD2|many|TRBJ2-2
CASRRTSGRADGELFF
TGCGCCAGCAGGAGAACTAGCGGGAGGGCCGACGGGGAGCTGTTTTTT
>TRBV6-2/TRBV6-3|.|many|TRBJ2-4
CASRDQPGIAKNIQYF
TGTGCCAGCAGAGATCAACCAGGAATAGCCAAAAACATTCAGTACTTC
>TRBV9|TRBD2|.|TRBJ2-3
CASSLRGDYQPTDTQYF
TGTGCCAGCAGCCTTCGGGGGGACTACCAACCCACAGATACGCAGTATTTT
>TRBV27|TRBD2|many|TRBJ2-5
CASSSRGGTAQYF
TGTGCCAGCAGTTCCCGGGGGGGCACGGCCCAGTACTTC
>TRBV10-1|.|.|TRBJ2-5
CARSERRDQDTQYF
TGCGCGAGGAGCGAGCGACGAGACCAAGATACCCAGTACTTC
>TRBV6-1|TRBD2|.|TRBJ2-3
CATQRWGRSGSLTDTQYF
TGTGCCACCCAACGTTGGGGTCGTAGCGGGAGTCTCACAGATACGCAGTATTTT
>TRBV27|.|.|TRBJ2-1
CASSLSSRGNYNEQFF
TGTGCCAGCAGTTTATCATCCCGGGGTAACTACAATGAGCAGTTCTTC
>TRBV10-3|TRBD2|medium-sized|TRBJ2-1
CAISLGTSARNEQFF
TGTGCCATCAGTCTCGGGACTAGCGCCCGGAATGAGCAGTTCTTC
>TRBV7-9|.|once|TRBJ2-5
CASSQEQETQYF
TGTGCCAGCAGTCAGGAGCAAGAGACCCAGTACTTC
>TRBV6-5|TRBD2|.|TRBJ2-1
CASSSASGRSAYNEQFF
TGTGCCAGCAGTTCGGCTAGCGGGAGATCGGCCTACAATGAGCAGTTCTTC
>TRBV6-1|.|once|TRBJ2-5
CASSRLGGRAQETQYF
TGTGCTAGTAGCCGCCTCGGGGGCCGTGCCCAAGAGACCCAGTACTTC
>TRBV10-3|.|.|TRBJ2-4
CAGQRAKDTQYF
TGTGCGGGGCAGAGAGCCAAAGATACTCAGTACTTC
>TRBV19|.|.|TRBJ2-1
CASRTGQASRNEQFF
TGTGCCAGTAGAACCGGGCAGGCCTCAAGGAATGAGCAGTTCTTC
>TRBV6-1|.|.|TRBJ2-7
CASSGQSFEQYF
TGTGCCAGCAGTGGACAGAGTTTTGAGCAGTACTTC
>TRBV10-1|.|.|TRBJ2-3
CAGKVSRDPDTQYF
TGCGCGGGCAAGGTCAGCCGAGACCCAGATACCCAGTATTTC
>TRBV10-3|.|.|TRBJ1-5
CAITAGQSQPQHF
TGTGCCATCACCGCAGGGCAGAGCCAGCCCCAGCATTTT
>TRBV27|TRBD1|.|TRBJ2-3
CARGQGVGDTDTQYF
TGTGCCAGGGGGCAGGGGGTCGGAGACACAGATACCCAGTATTTT
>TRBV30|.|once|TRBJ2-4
CAWSTRLPDNEQYF
TGTGCCTGGAGTACAAGACTCCCTGACAATGAGCAGTACTTC
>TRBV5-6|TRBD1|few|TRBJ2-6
CASSRTGTGVSGANVLTF
TGTGCCAGCAGCCGTACCGGGACAGGGGTCTCTGGGGCCAACGTCCTGACTTTC
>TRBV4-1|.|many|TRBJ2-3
CASSQVAGSTDTQYF
TGCGCCAGCAGCCAAGTTGCGGGAAGTACAGATACGCAGTATTTT
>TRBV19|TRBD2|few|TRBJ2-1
CATKAGGYNEQFF
TGTGCCACCAAAGCGGGAGGGTACAATGAGCAGTTCTTC
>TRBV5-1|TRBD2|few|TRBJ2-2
CASSLNPGLAGVRAGELFF
TGCGCCAGCAGCTTAAACCCCGGACTAGCGGGAGTAAGGGCCGGGGAGCTGTTTTTT
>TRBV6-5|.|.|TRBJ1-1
CASSFLDRNTEAFF
TGTGCCAGCAGTTTTTTGGACAGGAACACTGAAGCTTTCTTT
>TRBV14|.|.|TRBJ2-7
CASSQGGFGREQYF
TGTGCCAGCAGCCAAGGGGGGTTTGGTCGCGAGCAGTACTTC